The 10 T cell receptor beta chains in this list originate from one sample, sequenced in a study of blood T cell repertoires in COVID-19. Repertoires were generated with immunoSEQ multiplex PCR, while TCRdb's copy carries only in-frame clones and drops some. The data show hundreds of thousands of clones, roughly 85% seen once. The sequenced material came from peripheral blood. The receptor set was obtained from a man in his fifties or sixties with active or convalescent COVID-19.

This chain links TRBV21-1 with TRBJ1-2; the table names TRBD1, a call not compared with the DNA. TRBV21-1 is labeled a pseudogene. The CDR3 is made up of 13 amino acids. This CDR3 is CASPTELNYGYTF. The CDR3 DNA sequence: TGTGCCAGCCCGACAGAGCTAAACTATGGCTACACCTTC.

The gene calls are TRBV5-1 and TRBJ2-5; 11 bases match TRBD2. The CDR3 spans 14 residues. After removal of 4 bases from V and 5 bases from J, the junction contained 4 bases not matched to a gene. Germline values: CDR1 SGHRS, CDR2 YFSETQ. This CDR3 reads CASSPRTSGETQYF. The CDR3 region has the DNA TGCGCCAGCAGCCCGAGGACTAGCGGGGAGACCCAGTACTTC. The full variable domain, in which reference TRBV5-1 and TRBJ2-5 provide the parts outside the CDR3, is KAGVTQTPRYLIKTRGQQVTLSCSPISGHRSVSWYQQTPGQGLQFLFEYFSETQRNKGNFPGRFSGRQFSNSRSEMNVSTLELGDSALYLCASSPRTSGETQYFGPGTRLLVL.

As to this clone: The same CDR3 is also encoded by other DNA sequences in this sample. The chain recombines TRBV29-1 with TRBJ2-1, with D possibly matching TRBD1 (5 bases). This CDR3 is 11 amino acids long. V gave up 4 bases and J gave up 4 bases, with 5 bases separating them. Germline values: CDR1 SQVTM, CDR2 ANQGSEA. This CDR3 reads CSVGQYNEQFF. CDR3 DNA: TGCAGCGTTGGACAGTACAATGAGCAGTTCTTC.

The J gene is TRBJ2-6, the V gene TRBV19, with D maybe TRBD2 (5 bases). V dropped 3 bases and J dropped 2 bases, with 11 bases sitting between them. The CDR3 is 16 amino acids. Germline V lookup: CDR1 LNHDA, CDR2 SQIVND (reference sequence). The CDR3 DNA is TGTGCCAGTAGTATCTACCGGGATGCTGGGGCCAACGTCCTGACTTTC. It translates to CASSIYRDAGANVLTF. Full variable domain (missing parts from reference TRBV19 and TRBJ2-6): DGGITQSPKYLFRKEGQNVTLSCEQNLNHDAMYWYRQDPGQGLRLIYYSQIVNDFQKGDIAEGYSVSREKKESFPLTVTSAQKNPTAFYLCASSIYRDAGANVLTFGAGSRLTVL.

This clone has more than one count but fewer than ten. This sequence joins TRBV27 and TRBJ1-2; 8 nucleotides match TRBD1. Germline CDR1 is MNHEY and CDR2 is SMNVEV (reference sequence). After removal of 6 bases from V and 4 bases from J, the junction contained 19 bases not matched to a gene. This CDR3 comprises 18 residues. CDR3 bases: TGTGCCAGCAGGCCTGACAGGGGAGGGCCCCTTCTGTCCTATGGCTACACCTTC. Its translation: CASRPDRGGPLLSYGYTF.

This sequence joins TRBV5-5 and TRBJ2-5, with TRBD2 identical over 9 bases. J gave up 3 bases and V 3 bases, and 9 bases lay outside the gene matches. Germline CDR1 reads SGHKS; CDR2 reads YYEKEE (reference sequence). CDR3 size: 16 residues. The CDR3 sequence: CASSSPLAGVEETQYF. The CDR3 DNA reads TGTGCCAGCAGCTCGCCCTTAGCGGGAGTAGAAGAGACCCAGTACTTC.

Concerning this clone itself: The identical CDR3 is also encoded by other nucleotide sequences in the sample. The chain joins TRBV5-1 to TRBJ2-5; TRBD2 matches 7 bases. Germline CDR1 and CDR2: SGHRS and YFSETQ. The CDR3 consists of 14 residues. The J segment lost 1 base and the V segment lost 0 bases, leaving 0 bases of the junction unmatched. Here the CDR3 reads CASSLGGGQETQYF. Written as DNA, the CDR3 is TGCGCCAGCAGCTTGGGCGGGGGCCAAGAGACCCAGTACTTC. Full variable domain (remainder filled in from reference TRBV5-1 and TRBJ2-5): KAGVTQTPRYLIKTRGQQVTLSCSPISGHRSVSWYQQTPGQGLQFLFEYFSETQRNKGNFPGRFSGRQFSNSRSEMNVSTLELGDSALYLCASSLGGGQETQYFGPGTRLLVL.

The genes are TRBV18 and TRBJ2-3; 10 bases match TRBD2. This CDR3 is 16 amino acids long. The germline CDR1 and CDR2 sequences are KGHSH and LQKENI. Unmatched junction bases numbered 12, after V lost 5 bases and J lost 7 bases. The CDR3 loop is CASSGSLAGVLYTQYF. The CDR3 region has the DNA TGTGCCAGCTCAGGAAGTCTAGCGGGAGTGCTTTATACGCAGTATTTT.

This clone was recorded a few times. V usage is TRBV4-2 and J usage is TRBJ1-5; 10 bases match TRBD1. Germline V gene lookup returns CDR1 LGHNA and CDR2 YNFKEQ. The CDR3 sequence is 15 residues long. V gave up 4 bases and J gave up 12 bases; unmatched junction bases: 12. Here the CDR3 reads CASSRPGTGALGQHF. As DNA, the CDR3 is TGTGCCAGCAGCCGTCCCGGGACAGGGGCATTGGGCCAGCATTTT.

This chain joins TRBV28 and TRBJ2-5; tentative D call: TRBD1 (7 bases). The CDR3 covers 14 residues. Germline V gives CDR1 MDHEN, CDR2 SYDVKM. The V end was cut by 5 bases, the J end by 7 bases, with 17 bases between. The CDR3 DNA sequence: TGTGCCAGCAGTCGCCCCGGGACAGCGGGGACCCAGTACTTC. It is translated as CASSRPGTAGTQYF.